The entry that follows covers one T cell receptor beta chain sequence. This clonotype was seen many times. There is no known antigen for this receptor. No qualities accompany the bases; no much larger clone lies one base away. This sample stems from a study of blood T cells in healthy people across ages (dated by TCRdb to about 2015). Notes on the research overall: In model experiments, template switching captured roughly one uniquely barcoded TCR beta cDNA molecule for every two T cells. Age-related changes in TCR beta repertoire diversity were measured in the study by deep sequencing normalized with unique cDNA molecular identifiers. Donors were grouped into four age groups: young (average about 15 years), middle-aged (roughly 37), aged (around 62) and long-lived (around 80). For two donors (one aged 18 to 30 and one aged 80 or older), the study analyzed two additional independent replicas of 1 million unique cDNA reads from the same blood draw. General findings and caveats noted by the study authors: Because donor CMV infection status was unknown, age-related changes in expanded clonotypes were potentially confounded. Bulk unsorted PBMC profiling prevented conclusive comparison of naive and antigen-experienced compartments. A strong correlation was found between observed TCR beta diversity and the percentage of naive T cells measured by flow cytometry. As age increased, observed TCR beta diversity per million T cells dropped in a roughly linear way, and a significant reduction was already evident by age 40. Estimates of total diversity based on one million sequenced T cells were considered lower bounds and underestimates. Compared with the aged group, the long-lived group had more naive CD4+ T cells, fewer expanded clones and increased TCR diversity, a pattern suggesting age selection.

The library was generated by 5' RACE. Sequencer: Illumina HiSeq 2500. A second PCR of roughly 7 to 11 cycles was performed with a sample-barcoded 5' primer and a J-beta primer mix. A template-switch 5' adaptor carrying 12 random nucleotides introduced a unique molecular identifier onto each TCR beta cDNA molecule. Each sample yielded at least 2.5 million CDR3-containing paired-end reads. All of the RNA was converted into first-strand cDNA using the Mint cDNA synthesis kit, with a TRBC-specific oligonucleotide serving as the primer. After uracil-DNA glycosylase treatment, a first 18-cycle PCR used universal primers M1SS and BC2_uni_R on all cDNA. From the authors' description of their analysis: Normalization of each sample was performed by random selection of 1 million high-quality reads, each carrying a distinct molecular identifier. Instead of being binned into consensus sequences, reads with shared molecular identifiers were discarded. MiTCR, run with a Q25 quality threshold and the strictest error-elimination algorithm, handled CDR3 identification, clonotype clustering and error correction. A nonparametric unseen species model with Euler transformation was used to estimate lower-bound total TCR beta diversity. The public sequencing data were trimmed at Q25 with fastp and processed into clonotypes with MiXCR by TCRdb, which kept only in-frame beta chains. Entries that share a CDR3 protein sequence are merged under the most common genes and DNA. The V and J calls and clone size are TCRdb's, not the authors'. This sample lists over 700,000 distinct CDR3 sequences; approximately 25% were detected once. The ten biggest clones cover under 10% of the sample.

The donors were around 39 Caucasian individuals from Russia, aged roughly 6 to 90 years, who were systemically healthy. Around 10 milliliters of peripheral blood were drawn from each donor into EDTA-treated Vacutainer tubes. Ficoll-Paque density-gradient centrifugation was used to isolate PBMCs, with at least 6 million obtained per sample. Total RNA, at least 5 micrograms per sample, was extracted from PBMCs with Trizol reagent. The percentages of naive CD45RAhigh/CD27high T cells were determined by flow cytometry on a PBMC aliquot from every donor. The germline V end is reduced by 8 bases and the J end by 9 bases; junction bases left unmatched: 14. CDR1 and CDR2 (MNHEY, SMNVEV) derive from the germline V gene (reference sequence). Inclusive of the bounding cysteine and phenylalanine, the CDR3 is 14 residues long. Only CDR3 DNA is held: 42 bases, read in frame from base 1. This same sample was also taken into another study, of T cells of mothers and their children. Looking at the second paper: Donors were nine systemically healthy Caucasian individuals: three mothers and their six children. cDNA synthesis used all of the extracted RNA, with 1.5 ug of RNA in each 15 ul reaction. In the second PCR, the M1S primer introduced both the sample barcodes and 2-4 random nucleotides. Over 9.5 million TCR beta CDR3 reads came from each mother, compared with approximately 3.1 million reads from each child. TCR recombination output is similarly shaped by thymic selection in related and unrelated pairs, with a minor effect exerted by inherited differences. Normalized repertoire overlap in related mother-child pairs was always slightly higher than in unrelated mother-child pairs, but the difference was never significant. No persistent microchimeric T cell clones were detected, at a sensitivity of 90 to 100 clones per million clonotypes. To look for features that set related mother-child pairs apart from unrelated individuals, the researchers ran deep NGS to compare the TCR beta repertoires of mothers and children. The mean age was approximately 41 +/- 4 years for the mothers and about 10 +/- 4 years for the children. After adapters were ligated using NEBNext reagents, the libraries underwent 100+100 nt paired-end sequencing on an Illumina HiSeq 2000. Mother and child libraries were prepared a month apart and sequenced in separate runs to prevent cross-contamination. For each donor, between roughly 500,000 and 2,100,000 distinct TCR beta clonotypes were identified. Naive TCR beta clonotypes were estimated from low-frequency clonotypes matched to each donor's FACS-determined naive share, without sorting.

The V and J segments used are TRBV27 and TRBJ2-7; a stretch of 9 junction bases matches TRBD1. Source material: blood. This clonotype was sampled from a boy aged 5-17 years in good health. The CDR3 region: CASGLTGGAGGQYF. The nucleotide sequence is given as TGTGCCAGCGGATTGACAGGGGGAGCCGGGGGGCAGTACTTC.